The rows below give T cell receptor beta chains drawn from one sample of a study of shared clonotypes between healthy human individuals. Assay used: immunoSEQ multiplex PCR; TCRdb lists only in-frame clones, some missing. The sample lists roughly 2,000,000 clones, over 85% seen once, with more than 1.5% in the top ten. Input material: naive CD8+ T cells from PBMCs. The receptors were sampled from a man in his late teens or twenties in good health. Some clones in this sample may be carry-over from other donors' samples. Each CDR3 is given with its conserved first and last residue. D genes are given only for firm matches. Where a row states a size, it is once, few, many or the class of an expanded clone; other rows omit it.

j_call clone_size v_call d_call cdr3_aa cdr3_nt
TRBJ2-2 NA TRBV6-1 NA CASSRARGDTGELFF TGTGCCAGCAGTAGGGCCAGGGGAGACACCGGGGAGCTGTTTTTT
TRBJ2-6 NA TRBV27 NA CASSFVSGANVLTF TGTGCCAGCAGTTTTGTCTCTGGGGCCAACGTCCTGACTTTC
TRBJ2-5 NA TRBV9 NA CASSVGTGPQETQYF TGTGCCAGCAGCGTAGGTACGGGGCCGCAAGAGACCCAGTACTTC
TRBJ1-5 NA TRBV28 TRBD1 CASSFSPQGQQPQHF TGTGCCAGCAGTTTTAGCCCACAGGGGCAACAGCCCCAGCATTTT
TRBJ2-1 NA TRBV5-4 NA CASSLWDEQFF TGTGCCAGCAGCTTGTGGGATGAGCAGTTCTTC
TRBJ2-7 once TRBV27 NA CASSLALGYISYEQYF TGTGCCAGCAGCTTGGCCCTAGGGTATATCTCCTACGAGCAGTACTTC
TRBJ2-7 once TRBV5-4 TRBD1 CASSSTGGGSYEQYF TGTGCCAGCAGCTCGACAGGGGGCGGCTCCTACGAGCAGTACTTC
TRBJ2-7 NA TRBV6-1 NA CASSEDRDHEQYF TGTGCCAGCAGTGAAGACAGGGACCACGAGCAGTACTTC
TRBJ2-7 once TRBV5-5 NA CASSLGVGRGEQYF TGTGCCAGCAGCTTGGGCGTAGGAAGGGGCGAGCAGTACTTC
TRBJ1-4 NA TRBV4-2 NA CASSQEDGGAGKLFF TGTGCCAGCAGCCAAGAAGACGGGGGGGCGGGAAAACTGTTTTTT
TRBJ2-7 NA TRBV11-1 TRBD1 CASSPTGASFYEQYF TGTGCCAGCAGCCCCACAGGGGCCTCATTCTACGAGCAGTACTTC
TRBJ1-2 NA TRBV19 NA CASSIDLRGSYGYTF TGTGCCAGTAGTATAGATCTTCGGGGGAGCTACGGCTACACCTTC
TRBJ2-1 NA TRBV19 NA CASSIISGIYNEQFF TGTGCCAGTAGTATAATCAGTGGGATCTACAATGAGCAGTTCTTC
TRBJ2-1 NA TRBV20-1 NA CSAREGNEQFF TGCAGTGCTAGAGAGGGCAATGAGCAGTTCTTC
TRBJ1-1 NA TRBV11-2 NA CASSLEDGWAANTEAFF TGTGCCAGCAGCTTAGAGGATGGTTGGGCAGCTAACACTGAAGCTTTCTTT
TRBJ2-4 NA TRBV18 TRBD2 CASSSTREDKNIQYF TGTGCCAGCTCGTCGACCCGGGAGGACAAAAACATTCAGTACTTC
TRBJ2-7 NA TRBV7-8 NA CASSLVRFGTTYEQYF TGTGCCAGCAGCTTAGTTCGTTTCGGGACCACCTACGAGCAGTACTTC
TRBJ1-4 NA TRBV28 NA CASSLLGNEELFF TGTGCCAGCAGTTTACTCGGGAATGAGGAACTGTTTTTT
TRBJ2-1 NA TRBV2 TRBD2 CASSGGSGLVVEQFF TGTGCCAGCAGTGGGGGTTCGGGACTAGTCGTTGAGCAGTTCTTC
TRBJ1-2 NA TRBV14 NA CASSQGRLINYGYTF TGTGCCAGCAGCCAAGGAAGGCTGATAAACTATGGCTACACCTTC
TRBJ2-3 NA TRBV27 TRBD1 CASSTTGGLPTQYF TGTGCCAGCAGTACAACAGGGGGCCTCCCTACGCAGTATTTT
TRBJ2-7 NA TRBV25-1 NA CASSESAGSSQRDEQYF TGTGCCAGCAGTGAATCCGCCGGATCGAGCCAACGGGACGAGCAGTACTTC
TRBJ2-5 NA TRBV7-7 TRBD1 CASSTGTEETQYF TGTGCCAGCAGCACCGGGACAGAAGAGACCCAGTACTTC
TRBJ2-5 NA TRBV7-9 TRBD2 CASRPFGTSGHLETQYF TGTGCCAGCAGACCTTTCGGGACTAGCGGACATCTGGAGACCCAGTACTTC
TRBJ2-7 NA TRBV27 NA CASTSPGPYEQYF TGTGCCAGCACCTCCCCCGGGCCCTACGAGCAGTACTTC
TRBJ2-6 NA TRBV5-6 NA CASTEPWTSGANVLTF TGTGCCAGCACCGAACCCTGGACCTCTGGGGCCAACGTCCTGACTTTC
TRBJ2-7 NA TRBV29-1 NA CSVLISYEQYF TGCAGCGTTCTGATTTCCTACGAGCAGTACTTC
TRBJ2-3 NA TRBV25-1 NA CASRDDRSFTDTQYF TGTGCCAGCAGGGACGACAGGAGCTTCACAGATACGCAGTATTTT
TRBJ2-1 NA TRBV7-9 NA CASSWDTNNEQFF TGTGCCAGCAGCTGGGACACAAACAATGAGCAGTTCTTC
TRBJ2-7 once TRBV7-9 NA CASSPPGRPTYEQYF TGTGCCAGCAGCCCTCCAGGACGCCCGACCTACGAGCAGTACTTC
TRBJ1-3 NA TRBV2 TRBD1 CASSEGTGPVGNTIYF TGTGCCAGCAGTGAAGGGACAGGGCCGGTTGGAAACACCATATATTTT
TRBJ2-2 NA TRBV6-5 NA CASSYLISPGELFF TGTGCCAGCAGTTACTTGATCAGTCCCGGGGAGCTGTTTTTT
TRBJ2-5 NA TRBV18 NA CASSGQGGMQTQYF TGTGCCAGCTCTGGACAAGGGGGGATGCAGACCCAGTACTTC
TRBJ2-7 NA TRBV7-6 TRBD1 CASSLGGTGVHEQYF TGTGCCAGCAGCTTAGGGGGGACAGGGGTCCACGAGCAGTACTTC
TRBJ2-7 NA TRBV7-8 TRBD1 CASSLGGQGAYEQYF TGTGCCAGCAGCTTAGGGGGACAGGGGGCTTACGAGCAGTACTTC
TRBJ2-5 once TRBV27 NA CASRSRGQETQYF TGTGCCAGCAGGTCTAGAGGACAAGAGACCCAGTACTTC
TRBJ1-1 NA TRBV28 TRBD1 CASSFPRTGANTEAFF TGTGCCAGCAGCTTTCCCCGGACAGGGGCGAACACTGAAGCTTTCTTT
TRBJ2-1 NA TRBV29-1 NA CSADGGINEQFF TGCAGCGCCGACGGGGGAATTAATGAGCAGTTCTTC
TRBJ2-7 NA TRBV4-3 NA CASSQDRGLYEQYF TGCGCCAGCAGCCAAGACCGGGGCCTCTACGAGCAGTACTTC
TRBJ1-2 NA TRBV5-6 NA CASSPRAGQSQWYGYTF TGTGCCAGCAGCCCCAGGGCCGGACAGAGCCAGTGGTATGGCTACACCTTC
TRBJ2-1 NA TRBV5-6 TRBD2 CASSLPSGLYNEQFF TGTGCCAGCAGCCTTCCTAGCGGCCTATACAATGAGCAGTTCTTC
TRBJ2-7 NA TRBV19 NA CASSIRDLSYEQYF TGTGCCAGTAGTATTCGGGACCTCTCCTACGAGCAGTACTTC
TRBJ2-7 once TRBV7-9 TRBD2 CASSPPGGDPYEQYF TGTGCCAGCAGCCCCCCGGGGGGGGATCCCTACGAGCAGTACTTC
TRBJ2-3 NA TRBV5-1 TRBD2 CASSLAPSGSTDTQYF TGCGCCAGCAGCTTGGCCCCTAGCGGGAGCACAGATACGCAGTATTTT
TRBJ1-2 NA TRBV25-1 TRBD1 CASSESGTGVGYTF TGTGCCAGCAGTGAATCCGGGACAGGGGTTGGCTACACCTTC
TRBJ2-3 NA TRBV5-1 TRBD2 CASSGSGNTDTQYF TGCGCCAGCAGCGGTAGCGGGAACACAGATACGCAGTATTTT